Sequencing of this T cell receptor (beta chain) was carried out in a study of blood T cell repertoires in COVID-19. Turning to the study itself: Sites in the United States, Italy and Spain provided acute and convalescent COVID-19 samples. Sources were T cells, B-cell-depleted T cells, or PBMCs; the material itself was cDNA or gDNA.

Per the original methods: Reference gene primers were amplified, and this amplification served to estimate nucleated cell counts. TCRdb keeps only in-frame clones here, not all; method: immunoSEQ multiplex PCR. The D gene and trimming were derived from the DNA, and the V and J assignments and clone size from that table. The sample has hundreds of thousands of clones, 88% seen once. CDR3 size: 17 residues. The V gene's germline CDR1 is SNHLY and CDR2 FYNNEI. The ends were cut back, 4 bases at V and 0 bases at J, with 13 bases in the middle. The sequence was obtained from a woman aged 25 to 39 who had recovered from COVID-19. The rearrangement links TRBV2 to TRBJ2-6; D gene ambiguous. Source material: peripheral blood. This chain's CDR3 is CASSAQSASSGANVLTF. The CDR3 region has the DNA TGTGCCAGCAGTGCCCAGTCCGCCAGCTCTGGGGCCAACGTCCTGACTTTC.